This T cell receptor (beta chain) appears in the sequencing data of a study of T cell responses to AZD1222 COVID-19 vaccine. Study conclusions and caveats: Variant regions that are unmutated are reportedly the target of nearly half of spike-specific TCRs. Researchers report vaccine-associated CD4 TCRs spanning spike, with dominance at 160-218 and 743-854. Donors, mostly white British, included more females; clonal diversity was possibly underestimated.

Pooled together were second doses at about 4 or about 12 weeks. Method: immunoSEQ multiplex PCR; TCRdb's copy keeps in-frame clones and lacks some. The sample has about 130,000 clones, 89% seen once. This clone appeared once. The antigen is undetermined. Between the trimmed V and J ends, which lost 5 bases and 4 bases, there was a span of 17 bases. This CDR3 comprises 15 residues. Per germline, CDR1 PRHDT and CDR2 FYEKMQ (reference sequence). The J gene is TRBJ2-5, the V gene TRBV13; tentative D call: TRBD2 (6 bases). This TCR was sampled from an adult who received the AZD1222 COVID-19 vaccine. The starting material was peripheral blood, obtained 28 days after the second AZD1222 dose. The CDR3 DNA reads as TGTGCCAGCAGCCCAACTCGGGGACTTTCAGAGACCCAGTACTTC. Translation gives CASSPTRGLSETQYF.